These T cell receptor beta chains were read from a single sample in a study of blood T cells in healthy people across ages. TCRdb re-analysed the 5' RACE reads in MiXCR, keeping a single row per CDR3 protein. Among 910,000 or so distinct CDR3 sequences listed, 45% to 60% were seen once. Sequencing input: blood. Receptors were obtained from a woman aged 55-69 years in good health. Both conserved end residues are part of each CDR3. The D gene is left open where the match is weak. Size is stated for part of the rows, as once, few or many counts, or as a class when the clone is expanded.

TRBD1	TRBV4-1	NA	TRBJ2-5	CASSPFGTGHNQETQYF	TGCGCCAGCAGCCCTTTCGGGACAGGGCATAACCAAGAGACCCAGTACTTC
TRBD2	TRBV29-1	few	TRBJ2-1	CSGERGLAGRRGEQFF	TGCAGCGGAGAAAGGGGACTAGCGGGACGCAGGGGTGAGCAGTTCTTC
TRBD1	TRBV4-1	NA	TRBJ1-1	CASSPMGRQGWTEAFF	TGCGCCAGCAGCCCCATGGGTAGACAGGGCTGGACTGAAGCTTTCTTT
TRBD1	TRBV20-1	NA	TRBJ2-6	CSALLHRGSGANVLTF	TGCAGTGCTCTGTTGCACAGGGGCTCTGGGGCCAACGTCCTGACTTTC
NA	TRBV21-1	NA	TRBJ1-5	CANQAQRDRALAGNQPQHF	TGTGCCAACCAAGCCCAACGGGACAGAGCCCTTGCGGGCAATCAGCCCCAGCATTTT
TRBD1	TRBV30	few	TRBJ2-5	CAWSRPGGVETQYF	TGTGCCTGGAGCCGTCCAGGGGGCGTAGAGACCCAGTACTTC
TRBD2	TRBV28	NA	TRBJ2-3	CASSFPGGSDTQYF	TGTGCCAGCAGTTTCCCGGGAGGGTCAGATACGCAGTATTTT
NA	TRBV2	NA	TRBJ1-5	CASNRVISNQPQHF	TGTGCCAGCAACAGGGTAATCAGCAATCAGCCCCAGCATTTT
NA	TRBV5-1	NA	TRBJ1-5	CASSPDPEWQPQHF	TGCGCCAGCAGCCCAGACCCGGAGTGGCAGCCCCAGCATTTT
TRBD2	TRBV20-1	NA	TRBJ2-7	CSARGESGTYEQYF	TGCAGTGCTAGAGGGGAAAGCGGGACCTACGAGCAGTACTTC
NA	TRBV7-8	few	TRBJ2-5	CASSLGNSGQETQYF	TGTGCCAGCAGCTTAGGGAACAGCGGACAAGAGACCCAGTACTTC
TRBD1	TRBV5-5	NA	TRBJ1-1	CASSWTGGGETEAFF	TGTGCCAGCAGCTGGACAGGGGGCGGTGAGACTGAAGCTTTCTTT
TRBD1	TRBV24-1	NA	TRBJ2-1	CATSERPGQGDQAWKQFF	TGTGCCACCAGTGAAAGGCCGGGACAGGGGGACCAAGCCTGGAAGCAGTTCTTC
NA	TRBV4-1	few	TRBJ2-4	CASSHSPIAKNIQYF	TGCGCCAGCAGCCATTCTCCAATAGCCAAAAACATTCAGTACTTC
NA	TRBV20-1	NA	TRBJ1-5	CSARGPRYRERNQPQHF	TGCAGTGCTAGAGGCCCGAGATACAGGGAACGTAATCAGCCCCAGCATTTT
NA	TRBV3-1	many	TRBJ2-7	CASSRSGYYEQYF	TGTGCCAGCAGCCGCAGCGGGTACTACGAGCAGTACTTC
NA	TRBV6-5	NA	TRBJ2-4	CASLLGNIQYF	TGTGCCAGCCTACTGGGAAACATTCAGTACTTC
NA	TRBV2	few	TRBJ2-2	CASTGNTGELFF	TGTGCCAGCACAGGGAACACCGGGGAGCTGTTTTTT
TRBD1	TRBV12-3/TRBV12-4	NA	TRBJ1-4	CASSLASQGWNEKLFF	TGTGCCAGCAGTTTAGCATCACAGGGGTGGAATGAAAAACTGTTTTTT
TRBD1	TRBV12-3/TRBV12-4	NA	TRBJ2-6	CASTAGTGFSGANVLTF	TGTGCCAGCACCGCGGGGACAGGGTTCTCTGGGGCCAACGTCCTGACTTTC
NA	TRBV14	NA	TRBJ2-7	CASSWTATGEQYF	TGTGCCAGCAGCTGGACAGCGACAGGCGAGCAGTACTTC
NA	TRBV20-1	NA	TRBJ2-7	CSARDWEYDEQYF	TGCAGTGCTAGAGATTGGGAGTACGACGAGCAGTACTTC
NA	TRBV28	NA	TRBJ1-2	CASSQGRRNYGYTF	TGTGCCAGCAGCCAGGGGAGGCGGAACTATGGCTACACCTTC
TRBD2	TRBV25-1	NA	TRBJ2-6	CASSEREAGANVLTF	TGTGCCAGCAGTGAGCGGGAGGCTGGGGCCAACGTCCTGACTTTC